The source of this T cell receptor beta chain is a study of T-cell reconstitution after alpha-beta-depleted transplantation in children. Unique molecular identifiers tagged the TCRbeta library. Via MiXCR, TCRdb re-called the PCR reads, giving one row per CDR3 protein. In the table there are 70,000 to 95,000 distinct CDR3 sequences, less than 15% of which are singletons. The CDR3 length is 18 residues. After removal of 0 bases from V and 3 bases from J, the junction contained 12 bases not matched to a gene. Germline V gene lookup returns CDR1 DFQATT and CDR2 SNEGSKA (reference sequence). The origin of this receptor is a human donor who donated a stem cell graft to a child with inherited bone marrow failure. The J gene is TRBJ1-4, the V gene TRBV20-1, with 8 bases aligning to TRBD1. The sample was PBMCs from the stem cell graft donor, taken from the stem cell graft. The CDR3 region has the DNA TGCAGTGCTAGAGATCCCATGGGCACAGGGGGACCTAATGAAAAACTGTTTTTT. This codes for CSARDPMGTGGPNEKLFF.